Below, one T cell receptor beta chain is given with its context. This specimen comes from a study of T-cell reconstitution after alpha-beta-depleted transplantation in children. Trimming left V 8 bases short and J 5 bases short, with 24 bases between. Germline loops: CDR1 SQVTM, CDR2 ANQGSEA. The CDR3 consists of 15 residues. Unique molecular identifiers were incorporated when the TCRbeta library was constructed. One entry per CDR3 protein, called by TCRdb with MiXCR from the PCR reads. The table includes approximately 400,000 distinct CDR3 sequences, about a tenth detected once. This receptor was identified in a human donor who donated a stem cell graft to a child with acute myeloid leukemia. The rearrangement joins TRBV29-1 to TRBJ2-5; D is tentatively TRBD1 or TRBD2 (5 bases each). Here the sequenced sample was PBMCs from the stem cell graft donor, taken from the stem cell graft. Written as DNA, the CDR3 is TGCAGCATTAGAACTGAGAGGGGCTTATCGGAGACCCAGTACTTC. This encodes CSIRTERGLSETQYF.